The clone carrying this T cell receptor beta chain was observed at least ten times. Its target is unknown. With V trimmed by 5 bases and J by 4 bases, 6 bases remained unmatched. CDR3 length equals 15 residues. Germline CDR1 SEHNR, CDR2 FQNEAQ (reference sequence). The data derive from a study of CD8+CD57+ T cells in acquired aplastic anemia. Whole-study context: Average DNA yield from sorted CD4+ and CD8+ cells was approximately 3.2 ug. Study-level findings and limits: In CD8+ cells, Simpson's diversity showed no significant difference between patients and controls. Shared by patients and controls, nearly 30 CD8+ CDR3s were abundant in patients.

The patients chosen for sequencing had shown expansion of CD8+CD57+ cells (detected by flow cytometry). None of the patients had been given any therapy when their blood was sampled. TCR beta VDJ and CDR3 were profiled, and genomic DNA was the template. TCRdb analysed the reads with MiXCR anew, one entry per CDR3 protein. The profile shows 120,000 or so distinct CDR3 sequences, approximately 40% of them singletons. The TCR sequence derives from a human donor with aplastic anemia. The chain has TRBV7-9 and TRBJ2-5; 11 bases agree with TRBD1. Sequenced input: sorted CD4+, CD8+, or CD8+CD57+ T cells (not recorded which) from PBMCs. The CDR3 here is CASSLGTGGAETQYF. CDR3 bases: TGTGCCAGCAGCCTCGGGACAGGGGGGGCAGAGACCCAGTACTTC.